The 21 T cell receptor beta chains listed next were all sequenced from one sample in a study of radiotherapy plus CTLA-4 blockade in lung cancer. Profiling relied on immunoSEQ multiplex PCR, and the TCRdb table lists in-frame clones only, not all of them. The sample has tens of thousands of clones; around nine tenths are singletons. The sample was peripheral blood, taken from a patient treated with radiotherapy plus ipilimumab. The receptors come from a human donor with non-small cell lung cancer who had stable disease on radiotherapy plus ipilimumab.

This rearrangement joins TRBV19 to TRBJ2-5; TRBD2 matches at 14 bases. This CDR3 is 13 amino acids long. The germline V gene has CDR1 LNHDA and CDR2 SQIVND (reference sequence). V lost 7 bases and J lost 11; bases outside the gene matches: 6. The CDR3 loop is CASKTSGRDEQYF. The CDR3 bases are TGTGCCAGTAAGACTAGCGGGAGGGATGAGCAGTACTTC. The full variable domain, its missing parts supplied by reference TRBV19 and TRBJ2-5, is DGGITQSPKYLFRKEGQNVTLSCEQNLNHDAMYWYRQDPGQGLRLIYYSQIVNDFQKGDIAEGYSVSREKKESFPLTVTSAQKNPTAFYLCASKTSGRDEQYFGPGTRLLVL.

This clone has a single count. The chain joins TRBV28 to TRBJ1-2, with D maybe TRBD1 (5 bases). Per the germline V gene, CDR1 is MDHEN and CDR2 is SYDVKM. V was trimmed by 5 bases and J by 4 bases, leaving 11 bases between them. The CDR3 length is 13 residues. CDR3 nucleotide sequence: TGTGCCAGCAGTCCCGGCAGGGCCTATGGCTACACCTTC. This encodes CASSPGRAYGYTF.

Only a few counts were recorded for this clone. This chain joins TRBV19 and TRBJ2-7; D gene unclear. The germline CDR1 and CDR2 sequences are LNHDA and SQIVND (reference sequence). The V and J ends lost 6 bases and 0 bases respectively, with 9 bases between them. CDR3 length: 13 residues. Here the CDR3 reads CASSVSRSYEQYF. DNA for the CDR3: TGTGCCAGTAGCGTCAGCCGCTCCTACGAGCAGTACTTC.

CDR3 sequence (DNA): TGTGCCAGCAGCTTGCAGGCTAACTATGGCTACACCTTC. It translates to CASSLQANYGYTF. This rearrangement joins TRBV7-2 to TRBJ1-2; D is ambiguous. The CDR3 runs 13 residues. CDR1 and CDR2 (germline): SGHTA, FQGNSA. V was trimmed by 3 bases and J by 0 bases, leaving 5 bases between them.

The chain has TRBV5-4 and TRBJ2-1; TRBD2 matches 16 bases. The germline V gene has CDR1 SGHNT and CDR2 YYREEE (reference sequence). CDR3 length equals 19 residues. J gave up 0 bases and V 4 bases, and 7 bases lay outside the gene matches. The CDR3 here is CASSPRGLAGGSSYNEQFF. CDR3 DNA sequence: TGTGCCAGCAGCCCGCGGGGACTAGCGGGGGGGTCCTCCTACAATGAGCAGTTCTTC.

The chain is built from TRBV5-6 and TRBJ2-5, with TRBD1 matching over 10 bases. V lost 3 bases and J lost 4; bases outside the gene matches: 6. The CDR3 is made up of 15 amino acids. Germline CDR1 SGHDT, CDR2 YYEEEE. The CDR3, as DNA: TGTGCCAGCAGCTACGGGACAGGGGTGGGAGAGACCCAGTACTTC. Its protein product is CASSYGTGVGETQYF. The complete variable domain, with remaining parts taken from reference TRBV5-6 and TRBJ2-5, reads DAGVTQSPTHLIKTRGQQVTLRCSPKSGHDTVSWYQQALGQGPQFIFQYYEEEERQRGNFPDRFSGHQFPNYSSELNVNALLLGDSALYLCASSYGTGVGETQYFGPGTRLLVL.

CDR3 loop: CASSLGQVYEQYF. For the CDR3, the DNA is TGTGCCAGCAGCTTAGGACAGGTCTACGAGCAGTACTTC. This chain connects TRBV11-2 to TRBJ2-7; D possibly corresponds to TRBD1 (6 bases). CDR1 SGHAT and CDR2 FQNNGV come from the germline V gene. The CDR3 extends over 13 amino acids. With 1 base removed from V and 3 bases from J, the gap between germline ends came to 7 bases.

The rearrangement links TRBV6-1 to TRBJ2-7, with 9 bases lining up with TRBD1. CDR1 and CDR2 (germline): MNHNS, SASEGT. The trim removed 3 bases at V and 8 bases at J, leaving 8 bases unmatched. CDR3 size: 14 residues. Here the CDR3 DNA reads TGTGCCAGCAGTGACGGGGACAGGGAGAGACAGCAGTACTTC. It is translated as CASSDGDRERQQYF.

This sequence joins TRBV11-2 and TRBJ2-4, with TRBD2 as a possible D gene (6 bases). The CDR3 sequence is 14 residues long. Germline V lookup: CDR1 SGHAT, CDR2 FQNNGV. The V end was cut by 11 bases, the J end by 2 bases, with 16 bases between. CDR3 amino acids: CACGGFRTKNIQYF. CDR3 DNA: TGTGCCTGCGGAGGGTTCAGGACCAAAAACATTCAGTACTTC.

This chain uses TRBV11-1 with TRBJ2-7; 7 bases match TRBD2. The CDR3 is 15 amino acids. Germline assignment: CDR1 SGHAT and CDR2 FQDESV (reference sequence). V lost 3 bases, J lost 0 bases, and 5 bases stayed unmatched. CDR3 bases: TGTGCCAGCAGCTTGCTAGCGGCCCTCTCCTACGAGCAGTACTTC. Translated, it gives CASSLLAALSYEQYF. Combining the CDR3 with reference TRBV11-1 and TRBJ2-7 gives the whole variable domain EAEVAQSPRYKITEKSQAVAFWCDPISGHATLYWYRQILGQGPELLVQFQDESVVDDSQLPKDRFSAERLKGVDSTLKIQPAELGDSAMYLCASSLLAALSYEQYFGPGTRLTVT.

This chain joins TRBV7-9 and TRBJ1-2, with 7 bases aligning to TRBD1. Trimming removed 0 bases from V and 8 bases from J; junction bases left unmatched: 0. The CDR3 is 12 residues long. Germline assignment: CDR1 SEHNR and CDR2 FQNEAQ (reference sequence). The CDR3 protein is CASSLADRGYTF. As DNA, the CDR3 is TGTGCCAGCAGCTTAGCGGACAGGGGCTACACCTTC.

For this clone: One end of the junction does not line up with germline, which may come from a read error. The J gene is TRBJ1-3, the V gene TRBV7-6; no clear D gene. Per germline, CDR1 SGHVS and CDR2 FNYEAQ. This CDR3 is built from 18 residues. The chain's CDR3 is CASSLAPGQSPRGDTIYF. The CDR3 nucleotides read TGTGCCAGCAGCTTAGCCCCTGGCCAATCCCCCCGTGGAGACACCATATATTTT.

The rearrangement uses TRBV19 and TRBJ1-4; possibly TRBD1 for D (5 bases). V was shortened by 7 bases and J by 0 bases, with 12 bases between the two germline ends. This CDR3 contains 15 residues. Germline V CDR1 and CDR2: LNHDA, SQIVND (reference sequence). The CDR3 loop is CASKRGAATNEKLFF. The DNA of the CDR3 is TGTGCCAGTAAAAGGGGTGCTGCAACTAATGAAAAACTGTTTTTT.

This chain links TRBV19 with TRBJ1-2; D is possibly TRBD1 (5 bases). Germline-derived CDR1 and CDR2 are LNHDA and SQIVND (reference sequence). Trimming shortened V by 0 bases and J by 2 bases, and 16 bases separated the two germline ends. The CDR3 totals 17 residues. The chain's CDR3 is CASSIDIQGWRNYGYTF. As DNA, the CDR3 is TGTGCCAGTAGTATAGATATCCAGGGCTGGAGGAACTATGGCTACACCTTC.

The chain employs TRBV6-1 and TRBJ2-7, with 7 bases lining up with TRBD1. Per germline, CDR1 MNHNS and CDR2 SASEGT. The CDR3 extends over 13 amino acids. The V and J ends lost 4 bases and 2 bases, in that order; junction bases with no gene match: 2. CDR3 sequence: CASSGTGPYEQYF. The DNA of the CDR3 is TGTGCCAGCAGTGGGACAGGTCCCTACGAGCAGTACTTC.

This clone was counted a few times. The rearrangement links TRBV6-6 to TRBJ2-7; possible D gene TRBD1, 5 bases. This CDR3 is 13 amino acids long. Germline values: CDR1 MNHNY, CDR2 SVGAGI (reference sequence). Trimming shortened V by 0 bases and J by 11 bases, and 14 bases separated the two germline ends. The CDR3 reads CASSYSSSREEYF. The CDR3 DNA reads as TGTGCCAGCAGTTACTCGAGTAGCAGGGAAGAGTACTTC.

The chain carries TRBV18 and TRBJ2-7; TRBD2 is a possible D gene (6 bases). Germline V gene lookup returns CDR1 KGHSH and CDR2 LQKENI. Trimming took 6 bases from V and 1 from J, leaving 13 bases between them. The CDR3 is made up of 14 amino acids. The CDR3 nucleotides are TGTGCCAGCTCCTACCGGGACTCGTCCTACGAGCAGTACTTC. Its protein is CASSYRDSSYEQYF.

This clone was seen a single time. V and J are TRBV4-1 and TRBJ2-7; no reliable D call. Germline V gene lookup returns CDR1 MGHRA and CDR2 YSYEKL. V shed 0 bases and J shed 5 bases, with 8 bases lying between them. This CDR3 has 13 amino acids. The CDR3 nucleotides are TGCGCCAGCAGCCAAGAGGCCAGGCACGAGCAGTACTTC. As protein: CASSQEARHEQYF.

This CDR3 reads CASSLGQLVNTEAFF. CDR3 coding DNA: TGTGCCAGCAGCTTGGGACAGTTAGTAAACACTGAAGCTTTCTTT. The chain carries TRBV11-2 and TRBJ1-1, with 7 bases identical to TRBD1. V shed 3 bases, J shed 2 bases, and the junction held 6 bases outside the gene matches. The CDR3 runs 15 residues. Germline V gene lookup returns CDR1 SGHAT and CDR2 FQNNGV.

The V call is TRBV18, the J call TRBJ1-3; TRBD1 might be the D (5 bases). The V gene's germline CDR1 is KGHSH and CDR2 LQKENI. The CDR3 has 16 residues. Deletions cut 2 bases from V and 8 bases from J, with 19 bases between. The CDR3: CASSPKTSGTGDTIYF. The CDR3, as DNA: TGTGCCAGCTCACCAAAAACCTCCGGGACTGGGGACACCATATATTTT. Full variable domain (outside the CDR3, taken from reference TRBV18 and TRBJ1-3): NAGVMQNPRHLVRRRGQEARLRCSPMKGHSHVYWYRQLPEEGLKFMVYLQKENIIDESGMPKERFSAEFPKEGPSILRIQQVVRGDSAAYFCASSPKTSGTGDTIYFGEGSWLTVV.

This chain joins TRBV11-2 and TRBJ2-4; 9 nucleotides line up with TRBD2. Losses at the gene ends were 4 bases for V and 6 bases for J; bases not matched to a gene: 10. Germline V lookup: CDR1 SGHAT, CDR2 FQNNGV. The CDR3 loop spans 16 amino acids. The CDR3 DNA reads TGTGCCAGCAGCTCCTTGGGGCGGGAGGGGAGAAACATTCAGTACTTC. It translates to CASSSLGREGRNIQYF.